The table lists the clone carrying this TCR beta chain with many counts. Its antigen is not identified. Template material for amplifying TCR beta CDR3 regions consisted of RNA transcripts. The study used the HTBI primer set for a first-round RT-PCR of the TCR CDR3. TCRdb re-derived calls from the multiplex PCR reads in MiXCR, one entry per CDR3 protein. The profile shows a few hundred thousand distinct CDR3 sequences, roughly a fifth of them singletons. A Clinical Activity Score of at least 3, a NOSPECS grade of at least 4 and a duration under 3 months were recorded in the ophthalmopathy patients. Diagnostic assessment was based on clinical symptoms, serum thyroxine and TRAb, thyroid ultrasound and orbital computed tomography. CDR1 is SGHTA and CDR2 is FQGNSA in the germline V gene. This CDR3 has 16 residues. The ends lost 4 bases at V and 9 bases at J; junction bases unmatched: 15. The data stem from a study of T cells in Graves' hyperthyroidism and ophthalmopathy. At the level of the study: Peripheral blood was taken when the disease was first diagnosed, before any treatment began. Points from the study as a whole: Progression to ophthalmopathy was predicted a median of roughly seven months early.

The chain employs TRBV7-2 and TRBJ2-1; the match to TRBD2 covers 7 bases. Sequences were obtained from blood. The clonotype was recovered from a man in his forties or fifties with Graves' ophthalmopathy. Here the CDR3 DNA reads TGTGCCAGCAGCTCGAGGATGGCGGGAGTTTCCCGTGAGCAGTTCTTC. Translated: CASSSRMAGVSREQFF.